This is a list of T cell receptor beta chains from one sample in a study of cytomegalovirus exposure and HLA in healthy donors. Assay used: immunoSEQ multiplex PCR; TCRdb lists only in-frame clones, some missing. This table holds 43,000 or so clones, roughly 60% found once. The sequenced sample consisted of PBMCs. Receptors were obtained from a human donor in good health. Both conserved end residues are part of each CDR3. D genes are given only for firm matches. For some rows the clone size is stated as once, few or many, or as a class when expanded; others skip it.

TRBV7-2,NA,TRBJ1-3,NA,CASSLVTGPGNTIYF,TGTGCCAGCAGCTTAGTTACAGGGCCTGGAAACACCATATATTTT
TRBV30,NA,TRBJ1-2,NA,CAWSEELSYGYTF,TGTGCCTGGAGTGAGGAGCTCTCTTATGGCTACACCTTC
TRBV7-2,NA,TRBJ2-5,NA,CASEAQETQYF,TGTGCCAGCGAAGCCCAAGAGACCCAGTACTTC
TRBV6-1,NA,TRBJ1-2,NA,CASSESGIYGYTF,TGTGCCAGCAGTGAATCGGGGATCTATGGCTACACCTTC
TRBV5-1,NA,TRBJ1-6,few,CASSLGGTTDSPLHF,TGCGCCAGCAGCCTGGGCGGTACTACTGATTCACCCCTCCACTTT
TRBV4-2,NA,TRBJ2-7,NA,CASSQVTGSSYEQYF,TGTGCCAGCAGCCAGGTTACAGGAAGCTCCTACGAGCAGTACTTC
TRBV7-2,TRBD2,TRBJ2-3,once,CASSRTWGGDTQYF,TGTGCCAGCAGCCGCACGTGGGGGGGAGATACGCAGTATTTT
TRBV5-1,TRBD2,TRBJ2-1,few,CASSISGTNNEQFF,TGCGCCAGCAGCATATCCGGGACTAACAATGAGCAGTTCTTC
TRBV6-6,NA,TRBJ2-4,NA,CASSYDFGGGEGYF,TGTGCCAGCAGTTACGATTTTGGAGGGGGCGAGGGGTACTTC
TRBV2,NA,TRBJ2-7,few,CASRYRGTTYEQYF,TGTGCCAGCAGATATCGGGGGACCACCTACGAGCAGTACTTC
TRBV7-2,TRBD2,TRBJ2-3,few,CASSLASGGSYTQYF,TGTGCCAGCAGCTTAGCCAGCGGGGGTTCATATACGCAGTATTTT
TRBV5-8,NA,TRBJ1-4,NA,CASSSRGVTREKLFF,TGTGCCAGCAGCTCGCGGGGGGTGACGAGGGAAAAACTGTTTTTT
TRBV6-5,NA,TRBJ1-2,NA,CASRITGNYGYTF,TGTGCCAGTCGAATTACAGGGAACTATGGCTACACCTTC
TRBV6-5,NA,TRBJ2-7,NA,CASRRRGPRDYEQYF,TGTGCCAGCAGACGAAGGGGTCCCAGAGACTACGAGCAGTACTTC
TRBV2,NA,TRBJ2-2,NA,CASSEASVTSLHYTGELFF,TGTGCCAGCAGTGAAGCTTCCGTGACTTCCTTACACTACACCGGGGAGCTGTTTTTT
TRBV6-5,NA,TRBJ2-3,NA,CASSEGSRLDTQYF,TGTGCCAGCAGTGAGGGCTCCCGATTAGATACGCAGTATTTT
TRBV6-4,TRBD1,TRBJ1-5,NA,CASSDQGGGQPQHF,TGTGCCAGCAGTGATCAGGGGGGCGGGCAGCCCCAGCATTTT
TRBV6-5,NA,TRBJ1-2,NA,CASSFDGGYGYTF,TGTGCCAGCAGCTTCGACGGGGGCTATGGCTACACCTTC
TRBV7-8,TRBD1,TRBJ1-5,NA,CASSRDRGSQSQPQHF,TGTGCCAGCAGTCGGGACAGGGGGTCCCAGAGTCAGCCCCAGCATTTT
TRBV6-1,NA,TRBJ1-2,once,CASSERGSGYGYTF,TGTGCCAGCAGTGAACGGGGGTCGGGCTATGGCTACACCTTC
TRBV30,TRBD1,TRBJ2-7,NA,CAWTQGAWYEQYF,TGTGCCTGGACACAGGGGGCATGGTACGAGCAGTACTTC
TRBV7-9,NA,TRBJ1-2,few,CASSTDRNSYGYTF,TGTGCCAGCAGCACCGACAGGAACTCCTATGGCTACACCTTC
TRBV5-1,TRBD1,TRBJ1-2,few,CASSLTGDAGYTF,TGCGCCAGCAGCTTGACAGGGGACGCTGGCTACACCTTC
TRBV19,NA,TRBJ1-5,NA,CASSMLYTINQPQHF,TGTGCCAGTAGTATGTTGTACACGATTAATCAGCCCCAGCATTTT
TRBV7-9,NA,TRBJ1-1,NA,CASSSQGNTEAFF,TGTGCCAGCAGCTCCCAGGGGAACACTGAAGCTTTCTTT
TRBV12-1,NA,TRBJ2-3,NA,CASSPTWDREGNTQYF,TGTGCCAGCAGTCCGACGTGGGACAGGGAGGGGAATACGCAGTATTTT
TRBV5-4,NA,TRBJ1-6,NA,CASSLSQGNSPLHF,TGTGCCAGCAGCTTGTCACAGGGTAATTCACCCCTCCACTTT
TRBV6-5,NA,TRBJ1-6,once,CASSFNREGRSPLHF,TGTGCCAGCAGCTTCAACCGGGAGGGCCGTTCACCCCTCCACTTT
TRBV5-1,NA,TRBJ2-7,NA,CASSLGPGDLYEQYF,TGCGCCAGCAGCTTGGGGCCAGGGGATCTCTACGAGCAGTACTTC
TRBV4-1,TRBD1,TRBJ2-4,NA,CASSQGSPGQLAKNIQYF,TGCGCCAGCAGCCAAGGGTCTCCGGGACAGCTAGCCAAAAACATTCAGTACTTC
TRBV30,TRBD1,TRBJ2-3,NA,CAWSRGGSLADTQYF,TGTGCCTGGAGTCGAGGGGGCTCGTTGGCAGATACGCAGTATTTT
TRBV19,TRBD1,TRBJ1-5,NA,CASSPGTGNQPQHF,TGTGCCAGTAGCCCCGGGACAGGGAATCAGCCCCAGCATTTT
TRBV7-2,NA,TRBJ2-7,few,CASSLSDYRSYEQYF,TGTGCCAGCAGCTTAAGTGACTATCGCTCCTACGAGCAGTACTTC
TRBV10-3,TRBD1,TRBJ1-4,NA,CAISESFTGDEKLFF,TGTGCCATCAGTGAGTCGTTCACAGGGGATGAAAAACTGTTTTTT
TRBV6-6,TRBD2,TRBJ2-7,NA,CASTWGGTFSYEQYF,TGTGCCAGCACCTGGGGGGGGACCTTTTCCTACGAGCAGTACTTC
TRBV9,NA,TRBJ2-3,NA,CASSVPGGIDTQYF,TGTGCCAGCAGCGTTCCTGGGGGGATAGATACGCAGTATTTT
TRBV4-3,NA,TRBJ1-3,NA,CASSQGQGTGNTIYF,TGCGCCAGCAGCCAAGGGCAGGGGACTGGAAACACCATATATTTT
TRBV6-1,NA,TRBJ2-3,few,CASSESRSGVWDTQYF,TGTGCCAGCAGTGAAAGTCGTTCGGGGGTTTGGGATACGCAGTATTTT
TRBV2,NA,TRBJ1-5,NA,CASSALGGNQPQHF,TGTGCCAGCAGTGCTTTGGGCGGCAATCAGCCCCAGCATTTT
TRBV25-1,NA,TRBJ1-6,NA,CASSEPEFGNSPLHF,TGTGCCAGCAGTGAACCCGAGTTCGGGAATTCACCCCTCCACTTT
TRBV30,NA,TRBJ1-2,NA,CAWSAGLDYGYTF,TGTGCCTGGAGTGCAGGTCTTGACTATGGCTACACCTTC
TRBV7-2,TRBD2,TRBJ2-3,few,CASSSAGGADTQYF,TGTGCCAGCAGCTCAGCGGGGGGGGCAGATACGCAGTATTTT
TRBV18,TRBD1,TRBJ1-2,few,CASSPPTGYGYTF,TGTGCCAGCTCACCACCGACAGGGTACGGCTACACCTTC
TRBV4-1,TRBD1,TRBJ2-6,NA,CASSLSGTASGANVLTF,TGCGCCAGCAGCCTCTCCGGGACAGCCTCTGGGGCCAACGTCCTGACTTTC
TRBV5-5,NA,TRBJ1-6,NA,CASSLGQGSYNSPLHF,TGTGCCAGCAGCTTGGGGCAGGGGTCCTATAATTCACCCCTCCACTTT
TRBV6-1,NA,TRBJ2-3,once,CASIKIPTDTQYF,TGTGCCAGCATAAAAATCCCCACAGATACGCAGTATTTT
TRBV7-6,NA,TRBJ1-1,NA,CASTMGPMNTEAFF,TGTGCCAGCACGATGGGGCCAATGAACACTGAAGCTTTCTTT
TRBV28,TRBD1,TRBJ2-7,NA,CASSSGQTYEQYF,TGTGCCAGCAGTTCGGGACAGACCTACGAGCAGTACTTC
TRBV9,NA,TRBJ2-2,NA,CASSVAMAANTGELFF,TGTGCCAGCAGCGTAGCTATGGCGGCGAACACCGGGGAGCTGTTTTTT
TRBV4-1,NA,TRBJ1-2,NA,CASSYRDTPENYGYTF,TGCGCCAGCAGCTACCGGGACACCCCAGAGAACTATGGCTACACCTTC
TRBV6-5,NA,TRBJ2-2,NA,CARWEGDTGELFF,TGTGCCAGGTGGGAGGGGGACACCGGGGAGCTGTTTTTT
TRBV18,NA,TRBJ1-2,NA,CASSPTVESNYGYTF,TGTGCCAGCTCACCAACCGTCGAGTCTAACTATGGCTACACCTTC
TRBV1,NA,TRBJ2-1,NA,CTSCSGGAYNEQFF,TGCACCAGCTGCTCCGGCGGGGCCTACAATGAGCAGTTCTTC